The T cell receptor beta chain under discussion was sequenced for a study of blood T cell repertoires in COVID-19. Study as a whole: Material from acute and convalescent COVID-19 was sourced from the United States, Italy and Spain.

Germline CDR1 is LNHNV and CDR2 is YYDKDF (reference sequence). The ends were cut back, 9 bases at V and 0 bases at J, with 8 bases in the middle. The CDR3 has 12 residues. The repertoire was sequenced with immunoSEQ multiplex PCR; TCRdb's copy has only in-frame clones and lacks some. The table has over 200,000 clones, roughly 90% seen once; the top ten hold roughly 3.3%. This TCR derives from a woman in her forties or fifties in a cohort exposed to, infected with or recovered from COVID-19 (not recorded which). The sequencing input was PBMCs or T cells enriched from blood (not recorded which). The chain couples TRBV15 to TRBJ1-2, with unresolved D. The CDR3 here is CATAPANYGYTF. DNA for the CDR3: TGTGCCACAGCGCCGGCTAACTATGGCTACACCTTC.